This is a list of T cell receptor beta chains from one sample in a study of PD-L1 blockade in urothelial cancer. TCRdb keeps only in-frame clones here, not all; method: immunoSEQ multiplex PCR. The sample includes about 36,000 clones, approximately 34% of them seen just once. The material was tumor tissue, obtained before atezolizumab (anti-PD-L1) treatment. The source of these receptors is a man between 60 and 75 years old with urothelial cancer. Both conserved end residues are part of each CDR3. A D gene is named only where the DNA matches it firmly. For some rows the clone size is stated as once, few or many, or as a class when expanded; others skip it.

j_gene	v_gene	abundance	d_gene	CDR3nt	CDR3aa
TRBJ1-2	TRBV11-3	.	.	TGTGCCAGCAGCTTGACCTACGCTAACTATGGCTACACCTTC	CASSLTYANYGYTF
TRBJ2-1	TRBV5-1	.	TRBD2	TGCGCCAGCAGCTCGGGACTAGCGGGATACAATGAGCAGTTCTTC	CASSSGLAGYNEQFF
TRBJ1-2	TRBV19	.	.	TGTGCCAGTAGTATAGGGGGCAACTATGGCTACACCTTC	CASSIGGNYGYTF
TRBJ2-1	TRBV5-1	few	.	TGCGCCAGCAGCTTTACGGAGAACTACAATGAGCAGTTCTTC	CASSFTENYNEQFF
TRBJ1-5	TRBV30	few	.	TGTGCCTGGAGTGTACACGGTCAGCCCCAGCATTTT	CAWSVHGQPQHF
TRBJ2-7	TRBV15	.	.	TGTGCCACCAGCAGAGATTATGGGGGGTTAGAGGAGCAGTACTTC	CATSRDYGGLEEQYF
TRBJ1-2	TRBV10-2	.	TRBD1	TGCGCCAGTGGGGACAGGGATAACGCTGGCTACACCTTC	CASGDRDNAGYTF
TRBJ1-5	TRBV28	.	.	TGTGCCAGCAGTTGGGGTCCGGGGCCCTCCGGTCAGCCCCAGCATTTT	CASSWGPGPSGQPQHF
TRBJ1-1	TRBV6-8	few	.	TGTGCCAGCAGCCCCCGGACAGCAGGGAACACTGAAGCTTTCTTT	CASSPRTAGNTEAFF
TRBJ2-3	TRBV6-8	many	.	TGTGCCAGCAGTAACCCCCCAGCGGATACGCAGTATTTT	CASSNPPADTQYF
TRBJ2-1	TRBV30	few	.	TGTGCCTGGACCAAGACGCCCCGCTCCTACAATGAGCAGTTCTTC	CAWTKTPRSYNEQFF
TRBJ2-3	TRBV14	medium-sized	.	TGTGCCAGCAGCCAAGCCCGGGGAGGCACGCAGTATTTT	CASSQARGGTQYF
TRBJ1-5	TRBV6-8	many	.	TGTGCCAGCAGTTACTCGAGAGTCCAGCCCCAGCATTTT	CASSYSRVQPQHF
TRBJ1-2	TRBV28	many	.	TGTGCCAGCAGTCAAGCGCAGGGAAATGGCTACACCTTC	CASSQAQGNGYTF
TRBJ1-6	TRBV19	.	TRBD1	TGTGCCAGCAACAGGGGGAGTAATTCACCCCTCCACTTT	CASNRGSNSPLHF
TRBJ2-7	TRBV6-8	.	.	TGTGCCAGCAGTGACTCGCAGTCCTACGAGCAGTACTTC	CASSDSQSYEQYF
TRBJ2-3	TRBV18	.	TRBD2	TGTGCCAGCGCATGGACTAGCGGGAGAACCACAGATACGCAGTATTTT	CASAWTSGRTTDTQYF
TRBJ2-6	TRBV5-1	.	TRBD1	TGCGCCAGCAGCTCATCAGGGGGAGCAGGGGCCAACGTCCTGACTTTC	CASSSSGGAGANVLTF
TRBJ1-1	TRBV19	.	.	TGTGCCAGTAGTATAACGGGGGTTTCGGCTCGGACTACTGAAGCTTTCTTT	CASSITGVSARTTEAFF
TRBJ2-7	TRBV19	.	TRBD2	TGTGCCAGTAGTATGGGGACTAGCGGGAGTCTTTACGAGCAGTACTTC	CASSMGTSGSLYEQYF
TRBJ1-3	TRBV7-5	.	.	TGTGCCAGCAGCCAGGGATATGATACCGGAAACACCATATATTTT	CASSQGYDTGNTIYF
TRBJ1-4	TRBV9	.	TRBD1	TGTGCCAGCAGCGTGGGGACAGCAACTAATGAAAAACTGTTTTTT	CASSVGTATNEKLFF
TRBJ1-1	TRBV30	.	.	TGTGCCTGGAGCGTTCGGCGCAGGCTGAACACTGAAGCTTTCTTT	CAWSVRRRLNTEAFF
TRBJ1-1	TRBV11-3	few	TRBD1	TGTGCCAGCAGCCCAAGGACAGGGAACACTGAAGCTTTCTTT	CASSPRTGNTEAFF
TRBJ1-6	TRBV30	.	.	TGTGCCTGGAGTGTAGGGCGGGGCGGACAAAGGAATTCACCCCTCCACTTT	CAWSVGRGGQRNSPLHF
TRBJ2-1	TRBV11-1	few	.	TGTGCCAGCAGCACCAGGAGGGGAGGCTCCTACAATGAGCAGTTCTTC	CASSTRRGGSYNEQFF
TRBJ1-4	TRBV5-1	.	.	TGCGCCAGCAGCCTCGCGGGACAAGGAGAAAAACTGTTTTTT	CASSLAGQGEKLFF
TRBJ2-7	TRBV5-1	.	.	TGCGCCAGCAGCTTGGAAGGCAGGGGCCACGAGCAGTACTTC	CASSLEGRGHEQYF
TRBJ1-3	TRBV6-8	few	TRBD1	TGTGCCAGCAGTGCATATGGCGGACAGGGGGCCTCTGGAAACACCATATATTTT	CASSAYGGQGASGNTIYF
TRBJ2-1	TRBV6-8	few	TRBD1	TGTGCCAGCAGTTACCCCTTTCCGGGACAGTTCTCCAATGAGCAGTTCTTC	CASSYPFPGQFSNEQFF
TRBJ1-2	TRBV6-8	.	.	TGTGCCAGCAGTGTCAAGGGTAGCTATGGCTACACCTTC	CASSVKGSYGYTF
TRBJ2-2	TRBV6-4	few	.	TGTGCCATCAGGCCGACAGGGAACACCGGGGAGCTGTTTTTT	CAIRPTGNTGELFF
TRBJ1-1	TRBV12-5	once	.	TGTGCTAGTGGTTTGGTAGTACGGGGTGCTTTCTTT	CASGLVVRGAFF
TRBJ1-4	TRBV2	few	TRBD1	TGTGCCAGCAGTTCAAAGACAGGGAATGAAAAACTGTTTTTT	CASSSKTGNEKLFF
TRBJ2-7	TRBV19	.	.	TGTGCCAGTGTCTCCGAGGGCCCCTCCGGCGAGCAGTACTTC	CASVSEGPSGEQYF
TRBJ1-6	TRBV30	.	.	TGTGCCTGGAGTGCCGCTGATAAGGCCAGTTCACCCCTCCACTTT	CAWSAADKASSPLHF
TRBJ2-3	TRBV11-3	.	TRBD2	TGTGCCAGCAGCTTAGATGGGCATACTAGCGGGGTTAGCACAGATACGCAGTATTTT	CASSLDGHTSGVSTDTQYF
TRBJ2-5	TRBV14	once	TRBD2	TGTGCCAGCAGCCATCTGCGGGAGGGCCCGGAGACCCAGTACTTC	CASSHLREGPETQYF
TRBJ1-1	TRBV6-8	.	.	TGTGCCAGCAGCAGGAGACGGACTGACACTGAAGCTTTCTTT	CASSRRRTDTEAFF
TRBJ1-1	TRBV30	.	.	TGTGCCTGGAGTGTAACGGAGAACACTGAAGCTTTCTTT	CAWSVTENTEAFF
TRBJ2-7	TRBV5-1	few	TRBD1	TGCGCCAGCAGCGACAGGGTTTTAGGATACGAGCAGTACTTC	CASSDRVLGYEQYF
TRBJ2-3	TRBV9	few	.	TGTGCCAGCAGCGCGAGGGGAACTAGCACAGATACGCAGTATTTT	CASSARGTSTDTQYF
TRBJ2-7	TRBV18	.	TRBD2	TGTGCCAGCTCACCACCCCTAGCGGGGGGGCCTAAAGAGCAGTACTTC	CASSPPLAGGPKEQYF
TRBJ2-4	TRBV19	few	.	TGTGCCAGTAGTCTAGCCAAAAACATTCAGTACTTC	CASSLAKNIQYF
TRBJ1-5	TRBV25-1	.	.	TGTGCCAGCAGTGAATTCCACAGGGGCAATCAGCCCCAGCATTTT	CASSEFHRGNQPQHF
TRBJ1-5	TRBV6-8	many	.	TGTGCCAGCAGCTGGGGGGACAATCAGCCCCAGCATTTT	CASSWGDNQPQHF